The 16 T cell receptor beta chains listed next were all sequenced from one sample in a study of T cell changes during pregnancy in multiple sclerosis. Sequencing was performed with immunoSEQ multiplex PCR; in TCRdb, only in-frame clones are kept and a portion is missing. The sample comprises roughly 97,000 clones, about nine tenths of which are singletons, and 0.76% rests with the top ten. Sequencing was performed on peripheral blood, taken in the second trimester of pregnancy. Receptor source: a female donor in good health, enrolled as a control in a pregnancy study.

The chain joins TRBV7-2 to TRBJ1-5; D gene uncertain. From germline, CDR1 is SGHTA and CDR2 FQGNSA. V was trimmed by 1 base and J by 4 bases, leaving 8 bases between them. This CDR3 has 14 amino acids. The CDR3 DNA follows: TGTGCCAGCAGCTTAGGACTCTGGAATCAGCCCCAGCATTTT. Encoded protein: CASSLGLWNQPQHF.

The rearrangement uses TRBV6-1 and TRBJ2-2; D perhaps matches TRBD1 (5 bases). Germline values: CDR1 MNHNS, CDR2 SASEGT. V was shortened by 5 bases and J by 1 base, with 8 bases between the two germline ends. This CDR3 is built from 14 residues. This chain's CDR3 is CASSWGGNTGELFF. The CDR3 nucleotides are TGTGCCAGCAGTTGGGGCGGGAACACCGGGGAGCTGTTTTTT.

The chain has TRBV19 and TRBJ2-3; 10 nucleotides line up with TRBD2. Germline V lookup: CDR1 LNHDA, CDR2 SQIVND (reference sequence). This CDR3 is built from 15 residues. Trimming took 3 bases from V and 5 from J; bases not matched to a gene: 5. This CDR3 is CASSMVASGGDTQYF. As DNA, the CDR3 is TGTGCCAGTAGTATGGTGGCTAGCGGGGGAGATACGCAGTATTTT. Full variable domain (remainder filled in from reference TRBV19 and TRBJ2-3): DGGITQSPKYLFRKEGQNVTLSCEQNLNHDAMYWYRQDPGQGLRLIYYSQIVNDFQKGDIAEGYSVSREKKESFPLTVTSAQKNPTAFYLCASSMVASGGDTQYFGPGTRLTVL.

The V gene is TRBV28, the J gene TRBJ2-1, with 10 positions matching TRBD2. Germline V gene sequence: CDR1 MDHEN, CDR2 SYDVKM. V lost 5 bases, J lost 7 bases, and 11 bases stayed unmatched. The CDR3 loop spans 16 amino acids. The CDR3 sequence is CASSPPGAGGLNEQFF. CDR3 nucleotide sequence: TGTGCCAGCAGTCCACCAGGAGCGGGAGGGTTGAATGAGCAGTTCTTC.

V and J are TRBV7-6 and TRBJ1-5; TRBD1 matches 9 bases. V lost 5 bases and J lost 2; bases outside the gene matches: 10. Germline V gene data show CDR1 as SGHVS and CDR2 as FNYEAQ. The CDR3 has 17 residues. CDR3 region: CASSRYRGQEGNQPQHF. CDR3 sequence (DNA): TGTGCCAGCAGCCGATACAGGGGGCAGGAGGGCAATCAGCCCCAGCATTTT.

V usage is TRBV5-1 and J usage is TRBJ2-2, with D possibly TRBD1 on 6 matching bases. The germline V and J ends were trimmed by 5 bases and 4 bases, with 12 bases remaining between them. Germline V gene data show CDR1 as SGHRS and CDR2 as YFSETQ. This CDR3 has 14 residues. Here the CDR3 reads CASRVGASTGELFF. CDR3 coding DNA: TGCGCCAGCAGGGTGGGGGCTAGCACCGGGGAGCTGTTTTTT.

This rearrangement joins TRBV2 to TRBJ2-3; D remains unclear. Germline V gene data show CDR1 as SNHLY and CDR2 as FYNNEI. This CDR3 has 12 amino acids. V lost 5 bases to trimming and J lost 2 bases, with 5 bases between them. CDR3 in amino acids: CASSFSTDTQYF. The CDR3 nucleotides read TGTGCCAGCAGTTTCTCCACAGATACGCAGTATTTT.

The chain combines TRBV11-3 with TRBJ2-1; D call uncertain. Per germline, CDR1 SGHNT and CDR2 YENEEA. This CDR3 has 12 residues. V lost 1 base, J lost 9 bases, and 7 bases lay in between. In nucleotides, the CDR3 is TGTGCCAGCAGCTTAGGAAACAGTGAGCAGTTCTTC. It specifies CASSLGNSEQFF.

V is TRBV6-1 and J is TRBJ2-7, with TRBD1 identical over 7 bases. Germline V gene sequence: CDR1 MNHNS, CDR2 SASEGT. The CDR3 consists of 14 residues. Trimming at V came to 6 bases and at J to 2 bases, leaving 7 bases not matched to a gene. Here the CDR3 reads CASSEQGFTYEQYF. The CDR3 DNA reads TGTGCCAGCAGCGAACAGGGGTTTACCTACGAGCAGTACTTC.

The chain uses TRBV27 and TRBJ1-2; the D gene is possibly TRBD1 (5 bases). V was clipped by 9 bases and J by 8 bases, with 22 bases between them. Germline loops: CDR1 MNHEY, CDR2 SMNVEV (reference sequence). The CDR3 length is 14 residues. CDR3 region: CASGSVKGVTGYTF. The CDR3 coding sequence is TGTGCCAGTGGCTCCGTGAAAGGGGTTACGGGCTACACCTTC.

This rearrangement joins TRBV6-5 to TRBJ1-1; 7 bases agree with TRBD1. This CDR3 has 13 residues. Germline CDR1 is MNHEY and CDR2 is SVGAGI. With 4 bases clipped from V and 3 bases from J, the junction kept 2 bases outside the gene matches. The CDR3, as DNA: TGTGCCAGCAGTTCAGGGGGTCACACTGAAGCTTTCTTT. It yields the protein CASSSGGHTEAFF.

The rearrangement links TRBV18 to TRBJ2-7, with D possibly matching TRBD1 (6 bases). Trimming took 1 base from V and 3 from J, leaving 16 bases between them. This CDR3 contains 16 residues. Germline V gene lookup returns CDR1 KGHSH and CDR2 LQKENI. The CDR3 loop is CASSPRGRGYFYEQYF. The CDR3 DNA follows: TGTGCCAGCTCACCACGTGGCAGGGGCTACTTCTACGAGCAGTACTTC.

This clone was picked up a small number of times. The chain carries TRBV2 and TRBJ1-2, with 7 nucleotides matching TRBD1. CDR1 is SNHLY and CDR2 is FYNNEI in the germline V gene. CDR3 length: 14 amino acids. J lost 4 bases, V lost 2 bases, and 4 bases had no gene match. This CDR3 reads CASSEIDRAYGYTF. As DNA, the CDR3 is TGTGCCAGCAGTGAAATTGACAGGGCCTATGGCTACACCTTC.

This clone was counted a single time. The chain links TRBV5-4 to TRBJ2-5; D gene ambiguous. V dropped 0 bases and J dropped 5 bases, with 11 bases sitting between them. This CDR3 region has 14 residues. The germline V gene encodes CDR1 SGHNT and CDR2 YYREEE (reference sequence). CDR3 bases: TGTGCCAGCAGCTTGGAAGGCCTCAGGGAGACCCAGTACTTC. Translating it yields CASSLEGLRETQYF.

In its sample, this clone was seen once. The CDR3 is CASSTRDRGLYEQYF. CDR3 DNA: TGTGCCAGCAGCACCCGGGACAGGGGGCTCTACGAGCAGTACTTC. The V and J genes are TRBV5-4 and TRBJ2-7; 12 bases align to TRBD1. Unmatched junction bases numbered 5, after V lost 4 bases and J lost 3 bases. This CDR3 comprises 15 residues. CDR1 and CDR2 from the germline V gene are SGHNT and YYREEE (reference sequence).

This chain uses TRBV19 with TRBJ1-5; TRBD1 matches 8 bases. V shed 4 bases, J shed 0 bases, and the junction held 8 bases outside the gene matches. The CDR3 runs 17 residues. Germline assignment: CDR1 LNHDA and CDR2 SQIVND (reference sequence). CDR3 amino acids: CASSRGTGAYSNQPQHF. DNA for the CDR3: TGTGCCAGTAGTAGGGGGACAGGCGCTTATAGCAATCAGCCCCAGCATTTT.